This T cell receptor beta chain is from a study of CD8+ T cells in alopecia areata. Overall study context: Tofacitinib dosing lasted 6 to 18 months, which was then followed by 6 months off drug. Percent affected scalp area, the SALT score, rated treated patients' severity.

As for treatment: oral pan-JAK inhibitor, 5-10 mg twice daily. Alopecia areata patients gave lesional scalp punch biopsies and peripheral blood samples. Whole-study findings and limits: Among the 100 top clones, expanded CD8+ clones, like scalp clonality, were significantly decreased by tofacitinib.

Germline V lookup: CDR1 SGDLS, CDR2 YYNGEE. V lost 1 base and J 0 bases, leaving 5 bases between the germline ends. The CDR3 extends over 14 amino acids. Sequencing used cDNA as its template, made by extracting RNA and reverse transcribing it. Some clones are missing from TCRdb's copy, which holds only in-frame ones; the method was immunoSEQ multiplex PCR. In the table there are some 110,000 clones, approximately 52% of which are singletons. With regard to this clone: Its target is unknown.

Sequencing was performed on CD8+ T cells sorted from blood, taken at week 4, from a patient treated with tofacitinib. The clonotype was recovered from a human donor with alopecia areata. V usage is TRBV9 and J usage is TRBJ2-1, with D unclear. The CDR3 sequence: CASSVTPSYNEQFF. DNA of the CDR3: TGTGCCAGCAGCGTAACACCCTCCTACAATGAGCAGTTCTTC.